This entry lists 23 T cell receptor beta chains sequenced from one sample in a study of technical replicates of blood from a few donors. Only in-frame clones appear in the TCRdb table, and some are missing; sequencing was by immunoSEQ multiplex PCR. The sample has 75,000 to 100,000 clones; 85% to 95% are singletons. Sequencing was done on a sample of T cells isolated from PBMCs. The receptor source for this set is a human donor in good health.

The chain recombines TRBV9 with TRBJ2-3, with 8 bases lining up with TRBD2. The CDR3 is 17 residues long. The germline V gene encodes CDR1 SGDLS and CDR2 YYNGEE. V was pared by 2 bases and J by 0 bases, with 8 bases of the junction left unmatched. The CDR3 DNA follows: TGTGCCAGCAGCGTTAGCGGGGCTCCCCCTAGCACAGATACGCAGTATTTT. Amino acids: CASSVSGAPPSTDTQYF.

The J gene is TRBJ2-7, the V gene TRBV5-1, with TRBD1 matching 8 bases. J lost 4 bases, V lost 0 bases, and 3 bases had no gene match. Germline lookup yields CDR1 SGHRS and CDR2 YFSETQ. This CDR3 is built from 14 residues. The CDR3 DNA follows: TGCGCCAGCAGCTTGGCGGACAGGGTTTACGAGCAGTACTTC. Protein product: CASSLADRVYEQYF.

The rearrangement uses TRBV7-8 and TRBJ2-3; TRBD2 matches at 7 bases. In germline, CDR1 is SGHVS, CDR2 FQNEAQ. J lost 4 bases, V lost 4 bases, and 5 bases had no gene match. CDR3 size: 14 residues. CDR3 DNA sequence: TGTGCCAGCAGCTCAAGACTAGCAGCAGATACGCAGTATTTT. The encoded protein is CASSSRLAADTQYF.

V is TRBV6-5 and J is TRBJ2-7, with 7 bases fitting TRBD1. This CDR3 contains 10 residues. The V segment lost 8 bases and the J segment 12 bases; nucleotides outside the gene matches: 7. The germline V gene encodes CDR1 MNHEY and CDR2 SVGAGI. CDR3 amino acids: CASDRHRGYF. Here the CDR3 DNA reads TGTGCCAGCGATCGGCACAGGGGGTACTTC.

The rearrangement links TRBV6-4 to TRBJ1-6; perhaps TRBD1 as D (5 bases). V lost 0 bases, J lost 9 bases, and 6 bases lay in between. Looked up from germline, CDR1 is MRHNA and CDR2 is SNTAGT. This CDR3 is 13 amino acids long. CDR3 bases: TGTGCCAGCAGTGACTCCGGGGGTTCACCCCTCCACTTT. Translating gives CASSDSGGSPLHF.

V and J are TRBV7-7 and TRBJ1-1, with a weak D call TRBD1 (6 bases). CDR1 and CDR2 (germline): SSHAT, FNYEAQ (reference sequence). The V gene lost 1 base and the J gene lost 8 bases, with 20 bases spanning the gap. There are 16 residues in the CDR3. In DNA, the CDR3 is TGTGCCAGCAGCTTAGGGGTAAGGGGGACCGAGGCCGAAGCTTTCTTT. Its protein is CASSLGVRGTEAEAFF.

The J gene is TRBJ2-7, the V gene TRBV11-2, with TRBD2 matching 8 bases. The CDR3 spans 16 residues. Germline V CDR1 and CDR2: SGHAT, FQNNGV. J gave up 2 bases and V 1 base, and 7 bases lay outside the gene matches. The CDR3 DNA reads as TGTGCCAGCAGCTTAGTCACTAGCGGCCCCACCTACGAGCAGTACTTC. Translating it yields CASSLVTSGPTYEQYF.

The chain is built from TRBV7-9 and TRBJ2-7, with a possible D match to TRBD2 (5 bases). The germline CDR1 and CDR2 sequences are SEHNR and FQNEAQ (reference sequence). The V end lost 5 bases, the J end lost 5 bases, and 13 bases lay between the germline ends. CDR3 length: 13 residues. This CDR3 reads CASSLPDWNEQYF. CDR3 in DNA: TGTGCCAGCAGCCTTCCGGACTGGAACGAGCAGTACTTC.

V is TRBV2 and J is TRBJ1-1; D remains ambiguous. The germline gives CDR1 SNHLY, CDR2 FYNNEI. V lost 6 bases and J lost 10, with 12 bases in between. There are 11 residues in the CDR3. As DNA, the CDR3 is TGTGCCAGCAGCTATTATCGGGGAGCTTTCTTT. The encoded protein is CASSYYRGAFF.

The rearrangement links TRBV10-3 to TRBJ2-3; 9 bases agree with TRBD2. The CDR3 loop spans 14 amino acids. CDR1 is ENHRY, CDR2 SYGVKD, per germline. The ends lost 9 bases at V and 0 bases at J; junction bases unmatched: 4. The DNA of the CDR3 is TGTGCCATTAAAGCGGGGGGAAGCACAGATACGCAGTATTTT. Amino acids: CAIKAGGSTDTQYF.

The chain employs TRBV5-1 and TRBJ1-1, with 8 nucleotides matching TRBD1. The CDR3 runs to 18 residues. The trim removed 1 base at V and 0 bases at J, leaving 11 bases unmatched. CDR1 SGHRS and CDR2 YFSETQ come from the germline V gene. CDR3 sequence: CASSLYPTGDEMNTEAFF. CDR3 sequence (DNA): TGCGCCAGCAGCTTGTATCCGACAGGGGATGAAATGAACACTGAAGCTTTCTTT.

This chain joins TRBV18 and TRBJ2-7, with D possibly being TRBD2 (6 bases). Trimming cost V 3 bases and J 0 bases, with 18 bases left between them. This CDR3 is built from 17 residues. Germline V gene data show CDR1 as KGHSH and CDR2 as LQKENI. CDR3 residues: CASSPSSGTGSSYEQYF. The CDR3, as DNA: TGTGCCAGCTCACCCTCCTCCGGGACTGGCTCCTCCTACGAGCAGTACTTC.

CDR3 amino acids: CASSAGTGDYEQYF. CDR3 sequence (DNA): TGTGCCAGTAGCGCCGGGACGGGAGACTACGAGCAGTACTTC. V usage is TRBV19 and J usage is TRBJ2-7, with a possible D match to TRBD2 (6 bases). This CDR3 comprises 14 residues. The V end lost 6 bases, the J end lost 3 bases, and 15 bases lay between the germline ends. Germline V gives CDR1 LNHDA, CDR2 SQIVND (reference sequence).

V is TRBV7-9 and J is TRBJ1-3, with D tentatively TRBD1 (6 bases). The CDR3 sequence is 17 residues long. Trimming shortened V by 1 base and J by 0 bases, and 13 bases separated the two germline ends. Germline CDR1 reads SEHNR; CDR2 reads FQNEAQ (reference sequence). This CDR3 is CASSLVDRSTSGNTIYF. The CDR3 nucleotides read TGTGCCAGCAGCTTAGTGGACAGATCAACCTCTGGAAACACCATATATTTT.

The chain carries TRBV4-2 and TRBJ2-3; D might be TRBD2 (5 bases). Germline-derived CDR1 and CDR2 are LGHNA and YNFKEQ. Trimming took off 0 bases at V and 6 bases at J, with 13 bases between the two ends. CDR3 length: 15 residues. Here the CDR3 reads CASSQDYLGGDTQYF. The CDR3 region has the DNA TGTGCCAGCAGCCAAGATTACCTCGGCGGGGATACGCAGTATTTT.

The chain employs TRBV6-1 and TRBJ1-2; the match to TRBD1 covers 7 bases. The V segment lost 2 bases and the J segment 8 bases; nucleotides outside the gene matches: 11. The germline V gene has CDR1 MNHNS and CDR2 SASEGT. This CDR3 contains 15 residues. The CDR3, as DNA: TGTGCCAGCAGTGAAAGGACAGGTCCCTCGTGGGGCTACACCTTC. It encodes CASSERTGPSWGYTF.

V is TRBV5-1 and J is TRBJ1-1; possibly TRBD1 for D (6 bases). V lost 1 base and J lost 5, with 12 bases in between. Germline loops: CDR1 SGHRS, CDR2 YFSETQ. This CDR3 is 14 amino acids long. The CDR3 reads CASSLLQGRTEAFF. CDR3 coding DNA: TGCGCCAGCAGCTTGTTACAGGGAAGGACTGAAGCTTTCTTT.

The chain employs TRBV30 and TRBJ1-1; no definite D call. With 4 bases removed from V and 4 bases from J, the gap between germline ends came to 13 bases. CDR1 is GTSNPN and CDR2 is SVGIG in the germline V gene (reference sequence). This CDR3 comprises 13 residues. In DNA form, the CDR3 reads TGTGCCTGGAAATTGGGAGGCGGCACTGAAGCTTTCTTT. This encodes CAWKLGGGTEAFF.

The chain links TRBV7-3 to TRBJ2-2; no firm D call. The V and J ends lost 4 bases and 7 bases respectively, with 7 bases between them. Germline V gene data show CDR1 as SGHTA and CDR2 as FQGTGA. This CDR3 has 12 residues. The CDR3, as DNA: TGTGCCAGCAGCTCCCGAGGCGGGGAGCTGTTTTTT. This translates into CASSSRGGELFF.

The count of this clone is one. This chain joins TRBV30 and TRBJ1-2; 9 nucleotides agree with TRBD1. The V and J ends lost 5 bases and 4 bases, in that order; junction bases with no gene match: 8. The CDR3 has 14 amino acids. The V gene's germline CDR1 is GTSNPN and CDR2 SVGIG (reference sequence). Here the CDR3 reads CAWGWTGETYGYTF. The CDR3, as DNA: TGTGCCTGGGGGTGGACAGGGGAGACCTATGGCTACACCTTC.

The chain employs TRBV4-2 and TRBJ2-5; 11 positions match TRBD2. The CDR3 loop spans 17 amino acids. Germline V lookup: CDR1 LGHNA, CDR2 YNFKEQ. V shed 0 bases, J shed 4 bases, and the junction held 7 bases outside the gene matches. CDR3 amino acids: CASSQDLSLAGGETQYF. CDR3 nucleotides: TGTGCCAGCAGCCAAGACCTAAGTCTAGCGGGGGGAGAGACCCAGTACTTC.

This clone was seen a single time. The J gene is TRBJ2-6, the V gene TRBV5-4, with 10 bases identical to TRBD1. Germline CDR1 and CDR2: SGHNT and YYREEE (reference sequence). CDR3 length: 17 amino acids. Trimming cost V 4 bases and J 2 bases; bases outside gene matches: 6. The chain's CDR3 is CASSQPGQGPGANVLTF. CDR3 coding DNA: TGTGCCAGCAGCCAACCGGGACAGGGGCCTGGGGCCAACGTCCTGACTTTC.

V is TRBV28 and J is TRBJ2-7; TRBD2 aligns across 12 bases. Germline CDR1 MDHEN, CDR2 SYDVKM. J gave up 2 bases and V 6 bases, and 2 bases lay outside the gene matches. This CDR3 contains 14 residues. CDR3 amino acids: CASRTSGSPYEQYF. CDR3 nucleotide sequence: TGTGCCAGCAGGACTAGCGGGAGCCCCTACGAGCAGTACTTC. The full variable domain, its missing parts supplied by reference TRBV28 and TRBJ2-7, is DVKVTQSSRYLVKRTGEKVFLECVQDMDHENMFWYRQDPGLGLRLIYFSYDVKMKEKGDIPEGYSVSREKKERFSLILESASTNQTSMYLCASRTSGSPYEQYFGPGTRLTVT.